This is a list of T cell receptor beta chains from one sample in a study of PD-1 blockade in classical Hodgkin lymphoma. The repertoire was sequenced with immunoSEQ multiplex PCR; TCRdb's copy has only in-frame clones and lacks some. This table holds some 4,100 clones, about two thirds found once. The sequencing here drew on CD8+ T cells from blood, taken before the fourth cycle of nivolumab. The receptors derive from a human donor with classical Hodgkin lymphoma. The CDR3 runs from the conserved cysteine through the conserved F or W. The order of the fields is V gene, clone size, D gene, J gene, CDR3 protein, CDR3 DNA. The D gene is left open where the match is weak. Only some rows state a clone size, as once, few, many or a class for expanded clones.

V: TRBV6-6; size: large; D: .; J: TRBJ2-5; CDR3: CASSWAAGQTETQYF; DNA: TGTGCCAGCAGTTGGGCGGCGGGACAGACAGAGACCCAGTACTTC
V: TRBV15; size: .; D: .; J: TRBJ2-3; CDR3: CATSRGRTADSTDTQYF; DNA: TGTGCCACCAGCAGGGGGCGGACAGCGGACAGCACAGATACGCAGTATTTT
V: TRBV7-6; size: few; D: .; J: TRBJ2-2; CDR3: CASSLGQGGTGELFF; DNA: TGTGCCAGCAGCTTAGGTCAGGGTGGCACCGGGGAGCTGTTTTTT
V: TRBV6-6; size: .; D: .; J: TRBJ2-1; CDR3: CASSRDSSPYNEQFF; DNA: TGTGCCAGCAGCAGGGACTCCTCTCCCTACAATGAGCAGTTCTTC
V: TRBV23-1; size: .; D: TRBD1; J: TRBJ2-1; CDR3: CASNPGGPDNEQFF; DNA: TGCGCCAGCAACCCAGGGGGCCCCGACAATGAGCAGTTCTTC
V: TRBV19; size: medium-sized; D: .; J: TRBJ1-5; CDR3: CASRRGGANNQPQHF; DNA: TGTGCCAGCAGGAGGGGGGGCGCGAACAATCAGCCCCAGCATTTT
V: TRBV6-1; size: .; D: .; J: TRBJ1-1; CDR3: CASSERQAPGTEAFF; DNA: TGTGCCAGCAGTGAACGCCAGGCCCCTGGCACTGAAGCTTTCTTT
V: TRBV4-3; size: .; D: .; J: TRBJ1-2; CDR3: CASSPRVGSRHTDSGYTF; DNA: TGCGCCAGCAGCCCTAGGGTAGGGAGCCGACACACTGATTCTGGCTACACCTTC
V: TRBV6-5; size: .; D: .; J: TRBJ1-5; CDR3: CASSYWPGQGQPQHF; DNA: TGTGCCAGCAGTTACTGGCCGGGACAAGGTCAGCCCCAGCATTTT
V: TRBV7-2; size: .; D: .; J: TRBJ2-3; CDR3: CASSLESGGTDTQYF; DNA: TGTGCCAGCAGCTTAGAGTCAGGGGGGACAGATACGCAGTATTTT
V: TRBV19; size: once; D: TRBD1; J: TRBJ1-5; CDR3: CASSTSHRQGADQPQHF; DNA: TGTGCCAGCAGTACCTCGCACCGACAGGGAGCAGATCAGCCCCAGCATTTT
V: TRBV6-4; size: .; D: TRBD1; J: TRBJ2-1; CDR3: CASSVTGVNEQFF; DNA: TGTGCCAGCAGTGTGACAGGGGTAAATGAGCAGTTCTTC
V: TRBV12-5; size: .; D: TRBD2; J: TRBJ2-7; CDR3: CASGLILAGAAYEQYF; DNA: TGTGCTAGTGGTTTGATCTTAGCGGGAGCAGCCTACGAGCAGTACTTC
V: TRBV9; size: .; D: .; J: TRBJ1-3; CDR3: CASSGGISGNTIYF; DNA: TGTGCCAGCAGCGGGGGGATCTCTGGAAACACCATATATTTT
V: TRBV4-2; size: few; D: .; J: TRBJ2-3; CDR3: CASSQERRGADTQYF; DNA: TGTGCCAGCAGCCAAGAGCGGAGGGGCGCAGATACGCAGTATTTT
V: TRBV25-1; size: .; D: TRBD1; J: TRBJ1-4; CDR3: CASSERDRGNEKLFF; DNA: TGTGCCAGCAGTGAAAGGGACAGGGGTAATGAAAAACTGTTTTTT
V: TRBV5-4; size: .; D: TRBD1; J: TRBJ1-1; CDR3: CASSLAGDRGIEAFF; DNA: TGTGCCAGCAGCTTGGCCGGGGACAGGGGAATTGAAGCTTTCTTT
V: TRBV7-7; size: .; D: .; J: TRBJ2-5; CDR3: CASSPRGSQETQYF; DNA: TGTGCCAGCAGCCCTAGGGGGTCGCAAGAGACCCAGTACTTC
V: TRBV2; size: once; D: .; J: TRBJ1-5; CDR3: CASSIEPIQRTYQPQHF; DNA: TGTGCCAGCAGTATCGAGCCAATACAGAGAACTTATCAGCCCCAGCATTTT
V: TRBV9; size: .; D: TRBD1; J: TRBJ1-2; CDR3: CASSGLSPQGNYGYTF; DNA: TGTGCCAGCAGCGGACTCAGTCCACAGGGGAACTATGGCTACACCTTC
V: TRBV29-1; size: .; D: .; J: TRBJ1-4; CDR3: CSVIISMGEKLFF; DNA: TGCAGCGTTATAATTTCGATGGGTGAAAAACTGTTTTTT
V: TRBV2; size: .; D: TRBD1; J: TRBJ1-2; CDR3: CAIPATGVFGYTF; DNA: TGTGCCATCCCCGCGACAGGGGTTTTTGGCTACACCTTC
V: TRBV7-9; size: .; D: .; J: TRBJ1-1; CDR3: CASSYYEAFF; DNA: TGTGCCAGCAGCTACTATGAAGCTTTCTTT
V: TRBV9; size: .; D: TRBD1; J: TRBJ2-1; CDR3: CASSVAKDREIYNEQFF; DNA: TGTGCCAGCAGCGTAGCCAAAGACAGGGAAATCTACAATGAGCAGTTCTTC
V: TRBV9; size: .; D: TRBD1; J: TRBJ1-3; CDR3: CASSVNYRDSSGNTIYF; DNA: TGTGCCAGCAGCGTGAACTACAGGGACAGCTCTGGAAACACCATATATTTT
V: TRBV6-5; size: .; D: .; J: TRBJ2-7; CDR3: CASSYGQGLSYEQYF; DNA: TGTGCCAGCAGTTACGGGCAGGGTCTAAGCTACGAGCAGTACTTC
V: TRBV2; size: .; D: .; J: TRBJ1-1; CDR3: CASSEAIWAGQGDTEAFF; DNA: TGTGCCAGCAGTGAAGCGATATGGGCAGGCCAAGGGGACACTGAAGCTTTCTTT
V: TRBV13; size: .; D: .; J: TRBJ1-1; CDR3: CASSPTGRTEAFF; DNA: TGTGCCAGCAGCCCAACAGGGAGGACTGAAGCTTTCTTT
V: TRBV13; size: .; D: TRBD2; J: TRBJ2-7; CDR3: CASSGRTSGRHEQYF; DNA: TGTGCCAGCAGCGGAAGGACTAGCGGGAGACACGAGCAGTACTTC
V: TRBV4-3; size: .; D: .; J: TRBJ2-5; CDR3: CASSQDRWGPEETQYF; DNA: TGCGCCAGCAGCCAAGATCGTTGGGGGCCAGAAGAGACCCAGTACTTC
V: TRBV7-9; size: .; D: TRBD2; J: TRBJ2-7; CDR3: CASSSRRERGSYEQYF; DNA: TGTGCCAGCAGCTCCCGCCGAGAGCGGGGCTCCTACGAGCAGTACTTC
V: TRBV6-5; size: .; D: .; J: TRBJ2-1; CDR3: CASWDGTETYNEQFF; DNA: TGTGCCAGCTGGGACGGGACCGAAACCTACAATGAGCAGTTCTTC
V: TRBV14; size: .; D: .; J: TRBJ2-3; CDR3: CASSQEWGDTQYF; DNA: TGTGCCAGCAGCCAAGAATGGGGAGATACGCAGTATTTT
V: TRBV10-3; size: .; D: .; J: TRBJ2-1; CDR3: CAIQGRGGGLDEQFF; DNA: TGTGCCATCCAGGGCAGGGGGGGCGGCCTCGATGAGCAGTTCTTC
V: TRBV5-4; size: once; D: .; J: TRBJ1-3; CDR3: CASSFGGSGNTIYF; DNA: TGTGCCAGCAGCTTCGGGGGCTCTGGAAACACCATATATTTT
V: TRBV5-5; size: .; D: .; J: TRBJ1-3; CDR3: CASSFGGHTIYF; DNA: TGTGCCAGCAGCTTCGGTGGACACACCATATATTTT
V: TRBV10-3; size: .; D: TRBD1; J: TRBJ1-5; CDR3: CAISEEGAGGQPQHF; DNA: TGTGCCATCAGTGAAGAGGGGGCAGGGGGACAGCCCCAGCATTTT
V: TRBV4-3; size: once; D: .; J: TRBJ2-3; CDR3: CASSPGTRYDTDTQYF; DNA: TGCGCCAGCAGCCCTGGGACCCGCTATGACACAGATACGCAGTATTTT
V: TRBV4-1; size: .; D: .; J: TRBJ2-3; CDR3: CASSRRQGRDTDTQYF; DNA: TGCGCCAGCAGCCGCAGACAGGGGAGGGACACAGATACGCAGTATTTT
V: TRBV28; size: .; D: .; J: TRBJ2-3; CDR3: CASSFLQGTDTQYF; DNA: TGTGCCAGCAGTTTCCTCCAGGGCACAGATACGCAGTATTTT
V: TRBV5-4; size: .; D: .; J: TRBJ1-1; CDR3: CASSLLVNTEAFF; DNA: TGTGCCAGCAGCTTGCTGGTGAACACTGAAGCTTTCTTT
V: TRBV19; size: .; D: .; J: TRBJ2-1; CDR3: CASSTSFIQTRYNEQFF; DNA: TGTGCCAGTAGTACGTCCTTCATACAAACCCGATACAATGAGCAGTTCTTC
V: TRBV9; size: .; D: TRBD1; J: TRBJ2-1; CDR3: CASSDSLRQGTSNEQFF; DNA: TGTGCCAGCAGCGACTCTTTGCGACAGGGGACGAGCAATGAGCAGTTCTTC
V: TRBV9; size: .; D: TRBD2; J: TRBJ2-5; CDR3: CASGSGRVRETQYF; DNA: TGTGCCAGCGGTAGCGGGAGGGTCAGGGAGACCCAGTACTTC
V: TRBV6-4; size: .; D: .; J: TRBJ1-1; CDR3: CASSDSQGSSTEAFF; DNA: TGTGCCAGCAGTGACTCCCAGGGGTCTAGCACTGAAGCTTTCTTT
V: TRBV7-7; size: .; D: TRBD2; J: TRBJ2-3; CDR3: CASSPTSGGADTQYF; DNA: TGTGCTAGCTCCCCCACTAGCGGGGGGGCAGATACGCAGTATTTT
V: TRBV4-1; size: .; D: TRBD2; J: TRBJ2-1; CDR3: CASSHRLTSGKDNEQFF; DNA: TGCGCCAGCAGCCACCGCCTCACTAGCGGGAAGGACAATGAGCAGTTCTTC
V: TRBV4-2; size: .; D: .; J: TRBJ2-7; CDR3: CASSVTSSYEQYF; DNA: TGTGCCAGCAGCGTGACTAGTTCCTACGAGCAGTACTTC
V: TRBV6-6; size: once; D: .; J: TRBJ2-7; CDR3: CASGPSYEQYF; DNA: TGTGCCTCTGGACCTTCCTACGAGCAGTACTTC
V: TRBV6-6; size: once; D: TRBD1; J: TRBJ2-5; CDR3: CASSRTGQQETQYF; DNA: TGTGCCAGCAGCCGGACAGGACAGCAAGAGACCCAGTACTTC
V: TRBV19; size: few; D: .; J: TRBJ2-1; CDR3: CASSIVQGSNEQFF; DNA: TGTGCCAGTAGTATAGTCCAGGGTTCTAATGAGCAGTTCTTC
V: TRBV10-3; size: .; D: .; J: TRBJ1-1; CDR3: CAISESVSEAFF; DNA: TGTGCCATCAGTGAGTCTGTCTCTGAAGCTTTCTTT
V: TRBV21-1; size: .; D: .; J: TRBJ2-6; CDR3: CASSNRATGANVLTF; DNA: TGTGCCAGCAGCAACCGGGCTACTGGGGCCAACGTCCTGACTTTC
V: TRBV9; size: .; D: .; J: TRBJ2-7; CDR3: CASSGRANSYEQYF; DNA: TGTGCCAGCAGCGGCCGGGCCAACTCCTACGAGCAGTACTTC